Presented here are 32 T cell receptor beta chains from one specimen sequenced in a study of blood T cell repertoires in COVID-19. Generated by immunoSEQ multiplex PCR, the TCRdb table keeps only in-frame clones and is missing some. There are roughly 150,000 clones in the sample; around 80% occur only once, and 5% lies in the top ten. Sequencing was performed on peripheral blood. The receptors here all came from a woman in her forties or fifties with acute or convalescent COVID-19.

The CDR3 reads CATSRVSGADTEAFF. The CDR3, as DNA: TGTGCCACCAGCAGAGTGTCAGGGGCGGACACTGAAGCTTTCTTT. The chain recombines TRBV15 with TRBJ1-1, with D perhaps matching TRBD1 (6 bases). Germline V gives CDR1 LNHNV, CDR2 YYDKDF (reference sequence). Trimming cost V 1 base and J 3 bases, with 12 bases left between them. This CDR3 region has 15 residues.

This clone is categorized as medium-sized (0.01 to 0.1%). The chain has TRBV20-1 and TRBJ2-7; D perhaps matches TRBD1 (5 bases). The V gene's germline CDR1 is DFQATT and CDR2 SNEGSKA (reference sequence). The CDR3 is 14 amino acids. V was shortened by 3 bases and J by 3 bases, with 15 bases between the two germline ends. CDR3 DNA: TGCAGTGCTAGTGAAATCAGGGCTCGCTACGAGCAGTACTTC. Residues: CSASEIRARYEQYF.

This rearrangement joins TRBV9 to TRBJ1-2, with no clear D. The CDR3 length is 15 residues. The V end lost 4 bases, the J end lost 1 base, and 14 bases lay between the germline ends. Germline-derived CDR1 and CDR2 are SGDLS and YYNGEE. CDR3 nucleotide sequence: TGTGCCAGCAGCCCCGAACTGACGGGTAACTATGGCTACACCTTC. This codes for CASSPELTGNYGYTF. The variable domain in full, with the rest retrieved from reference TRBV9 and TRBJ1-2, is DSGVTQTPKHLITATGQRVTLRCSPRSGDLSVYWYQQSLDQGLQFLIQYYNGEERAKGNILERFSAQQFPDLHSELNLSSLELGDSALYFCASSPELTGNYGYTFGSGTRLTVV.

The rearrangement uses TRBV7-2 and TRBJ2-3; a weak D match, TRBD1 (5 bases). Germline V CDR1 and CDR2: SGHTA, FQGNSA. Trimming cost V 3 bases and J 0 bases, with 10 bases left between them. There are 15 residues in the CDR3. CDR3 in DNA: TGTGCCAGCAGCTTGGCCTGGGGCAGCACAGATACGCAGTATTTT. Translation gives CASSLAWGSTDTQYF.

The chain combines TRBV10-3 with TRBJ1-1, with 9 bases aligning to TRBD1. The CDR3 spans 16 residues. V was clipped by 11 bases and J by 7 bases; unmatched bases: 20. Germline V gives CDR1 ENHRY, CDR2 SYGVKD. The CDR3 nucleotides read TGTGCCTCATCAAGGAGGGGGACAGGGTCGGAGGGTGAAGCTTTCTTT. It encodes CASSRRGTGSEGEAFF.

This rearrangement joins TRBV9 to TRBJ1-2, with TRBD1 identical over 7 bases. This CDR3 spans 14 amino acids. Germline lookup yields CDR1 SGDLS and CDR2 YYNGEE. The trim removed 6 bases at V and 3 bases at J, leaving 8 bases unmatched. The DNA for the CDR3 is TGTGCCAGCACAACCGGGACAGAGCACTATGGCTACACCTTC. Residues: CASTTGTEHYGYTF.

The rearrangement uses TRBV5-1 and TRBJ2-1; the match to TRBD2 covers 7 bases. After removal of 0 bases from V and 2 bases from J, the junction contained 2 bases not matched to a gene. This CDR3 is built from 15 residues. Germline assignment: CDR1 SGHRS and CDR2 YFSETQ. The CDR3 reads CASSLAGGTYNEQFF. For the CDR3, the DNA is TGCGCCAGCAGCTTGGCGGGGGGTACCTACAATGAGCAGTTCTTC.

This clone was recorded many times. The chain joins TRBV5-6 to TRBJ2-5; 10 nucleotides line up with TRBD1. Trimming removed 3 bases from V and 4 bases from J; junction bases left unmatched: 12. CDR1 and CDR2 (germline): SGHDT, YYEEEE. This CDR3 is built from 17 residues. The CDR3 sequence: CASSWAGTGEEGETQYF. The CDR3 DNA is TGTGCCAGCAGCTGGGCAGGGACAGGGGAAGAAGGAGAGACCCAGTACTTC.

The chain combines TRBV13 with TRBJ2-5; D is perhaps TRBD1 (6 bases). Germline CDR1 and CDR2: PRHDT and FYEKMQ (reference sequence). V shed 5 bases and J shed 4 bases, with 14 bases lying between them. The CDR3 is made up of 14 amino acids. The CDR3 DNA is TGTGCCAGCAGCCGACAACAGGGTCCAGAGACCCAGTACTTC. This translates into CASSRQQGPETQYF.

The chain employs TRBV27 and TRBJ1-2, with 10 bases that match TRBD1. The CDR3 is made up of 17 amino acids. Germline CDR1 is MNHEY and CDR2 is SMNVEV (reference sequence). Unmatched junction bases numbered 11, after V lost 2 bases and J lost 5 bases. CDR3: CASSLMGGQGEVYGYTF. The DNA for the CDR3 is TGTGCCAGCAGTTTAATGGGAGGACAGGGGGAGGTTTATGGCTACACCTTC.

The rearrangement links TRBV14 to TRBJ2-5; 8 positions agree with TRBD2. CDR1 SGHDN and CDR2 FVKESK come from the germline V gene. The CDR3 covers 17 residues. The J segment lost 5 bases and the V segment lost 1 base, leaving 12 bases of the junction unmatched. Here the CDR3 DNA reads TGTGCCAGCAGCCAAGTGCTGAGTCGGGGGGGCTGGGAGACCCAGTACTTC. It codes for CASSQVLSRGGWETQYF.

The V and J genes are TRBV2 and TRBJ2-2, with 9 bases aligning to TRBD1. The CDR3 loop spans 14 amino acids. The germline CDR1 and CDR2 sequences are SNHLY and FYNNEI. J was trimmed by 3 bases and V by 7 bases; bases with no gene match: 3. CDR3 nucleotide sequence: TGTGCCAGCACTTGGACAGGGGACACCGGGGAGCTGTTTTTT. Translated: CASTWTGDTGELFF.

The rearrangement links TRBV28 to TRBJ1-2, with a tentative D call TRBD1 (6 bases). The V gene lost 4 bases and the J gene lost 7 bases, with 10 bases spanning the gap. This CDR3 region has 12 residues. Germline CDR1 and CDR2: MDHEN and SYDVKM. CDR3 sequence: CASSSGQPGYTF. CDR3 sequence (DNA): TGTGCCAGCAGTTCCGGACAGCCTGGCTACACCTTC.

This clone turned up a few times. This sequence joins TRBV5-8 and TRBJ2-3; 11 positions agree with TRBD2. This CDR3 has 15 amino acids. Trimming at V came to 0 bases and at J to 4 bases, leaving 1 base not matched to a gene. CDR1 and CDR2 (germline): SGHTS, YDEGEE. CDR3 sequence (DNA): TGTGCCAGCAGCTTGGTAGCGGGGGGGCCAGATACGCAGTATTTT. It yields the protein CASSLVAGGPDTQYF.

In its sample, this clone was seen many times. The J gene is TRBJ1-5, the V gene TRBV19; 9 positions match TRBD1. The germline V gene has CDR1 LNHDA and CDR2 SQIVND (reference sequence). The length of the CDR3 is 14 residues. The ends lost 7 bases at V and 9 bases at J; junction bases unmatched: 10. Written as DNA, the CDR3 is TGTGCCAGTACAGGGACAGGGCGCAAGGGGCCCCAGCATTTT. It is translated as CASTGTGRKGPQHF.

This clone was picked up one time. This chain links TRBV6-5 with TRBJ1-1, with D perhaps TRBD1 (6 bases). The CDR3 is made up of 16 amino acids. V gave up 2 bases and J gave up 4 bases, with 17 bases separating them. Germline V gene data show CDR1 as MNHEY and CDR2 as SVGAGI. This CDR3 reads CASSYEAGGEVTEAFF. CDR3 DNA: TGTGCCAGCAGTTACGAGGCGGGGGGCGAGGTCACTGAAGCTTTCTTT.

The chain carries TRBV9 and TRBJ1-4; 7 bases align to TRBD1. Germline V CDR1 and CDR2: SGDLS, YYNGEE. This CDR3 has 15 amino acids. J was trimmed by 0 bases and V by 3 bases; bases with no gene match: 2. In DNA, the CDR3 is TGTGCCAGCAGCGGGACAGGTGCAACTAATGAAAAACTGTTTTTT. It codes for CASSGTGATNEKLFF.

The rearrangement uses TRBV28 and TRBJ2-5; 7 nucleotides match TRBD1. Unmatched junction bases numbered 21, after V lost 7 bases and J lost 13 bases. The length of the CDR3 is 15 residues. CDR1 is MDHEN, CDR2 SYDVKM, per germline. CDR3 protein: CASKNLGTVPYFAYF. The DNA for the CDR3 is TGTGCCAGCAAGAATCTCGGGACAGTTCCATATTTCGCGTACTTC.

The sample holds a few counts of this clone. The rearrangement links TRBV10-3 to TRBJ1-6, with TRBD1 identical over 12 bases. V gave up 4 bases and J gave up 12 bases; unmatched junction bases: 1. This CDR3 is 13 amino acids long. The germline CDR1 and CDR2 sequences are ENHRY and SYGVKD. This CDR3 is CAISGDRGRPLHF. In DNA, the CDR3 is TGTGCCATCAGTGGGGACAGGGGGCGACCCCTCCACTTT.

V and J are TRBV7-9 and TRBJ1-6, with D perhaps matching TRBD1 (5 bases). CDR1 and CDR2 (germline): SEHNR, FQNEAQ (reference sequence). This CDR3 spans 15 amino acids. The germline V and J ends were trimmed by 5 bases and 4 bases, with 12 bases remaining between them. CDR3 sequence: CASSHVRGYNSPLHF. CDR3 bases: TGTGCCAGCAGCCACGTCCGGGGGTATAATTCACCCCTCCACTTT.

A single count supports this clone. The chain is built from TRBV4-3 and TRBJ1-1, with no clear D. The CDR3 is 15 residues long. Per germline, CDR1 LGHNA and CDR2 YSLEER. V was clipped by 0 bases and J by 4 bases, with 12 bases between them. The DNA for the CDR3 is TGCGCCAGCAGCCAAGATGTCGGCTGGAGCACTGAAGCTTTCTTT. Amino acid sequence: CASSQDVGWSTEAFF.

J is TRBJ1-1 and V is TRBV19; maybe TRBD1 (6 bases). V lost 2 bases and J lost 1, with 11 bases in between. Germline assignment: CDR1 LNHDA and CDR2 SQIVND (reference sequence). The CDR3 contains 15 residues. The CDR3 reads CASSIWAGENTEAFF. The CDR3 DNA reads TGTGCCAGTAGTATATGGGCAGGGGAGAACACTGAAGCTTTCTTT.

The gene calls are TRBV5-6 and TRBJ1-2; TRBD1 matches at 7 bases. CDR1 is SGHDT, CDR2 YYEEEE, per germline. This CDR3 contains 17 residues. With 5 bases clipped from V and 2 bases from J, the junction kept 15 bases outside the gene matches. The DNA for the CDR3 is TGTGCCAGCAGGATGGACAGGAAGGGGCCCATCAACTATGGCTACACCTTC. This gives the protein CASRMDRKGPINYGYTF.

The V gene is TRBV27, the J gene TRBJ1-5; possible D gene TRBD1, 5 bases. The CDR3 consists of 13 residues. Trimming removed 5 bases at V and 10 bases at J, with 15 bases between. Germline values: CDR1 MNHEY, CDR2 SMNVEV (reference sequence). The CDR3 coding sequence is TGTGCCAGCAGTAACCAGGGCCAACGCCCCCAGCATTTT. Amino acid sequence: CASSNQGQRPQHF.

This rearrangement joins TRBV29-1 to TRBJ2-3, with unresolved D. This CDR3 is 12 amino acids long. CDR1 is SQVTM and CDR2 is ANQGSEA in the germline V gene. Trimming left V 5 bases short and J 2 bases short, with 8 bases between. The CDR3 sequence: CSVILDTDTQYF. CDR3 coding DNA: TGCAGCGTTATACTTGACACAGATACGCAGTATTTT.

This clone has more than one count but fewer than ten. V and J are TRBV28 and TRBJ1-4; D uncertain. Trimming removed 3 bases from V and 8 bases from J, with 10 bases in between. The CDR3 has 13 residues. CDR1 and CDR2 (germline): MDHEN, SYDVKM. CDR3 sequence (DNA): TGTGCCAGCAGTTTGTTAGGGAGCGAAAAACTGTTTTTT. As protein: CASSLLGSEKLFF.

DNA of the CDR3: TGTGCCAGCAGCTCCGGCGGTGGAGAATATTCACCCCTCCACTTT. As protein: CASSSGGGEYSPLHF. V gene TRBV7-2 combines with J gene TRBJ1-6; no firm D call. Germline V lookup: CDR1 SGHTA, CDR2 FQGNSA. V lost 4 bases and J lost 8, with 15 bases in between. This CDR3 spans 15 amino acids.

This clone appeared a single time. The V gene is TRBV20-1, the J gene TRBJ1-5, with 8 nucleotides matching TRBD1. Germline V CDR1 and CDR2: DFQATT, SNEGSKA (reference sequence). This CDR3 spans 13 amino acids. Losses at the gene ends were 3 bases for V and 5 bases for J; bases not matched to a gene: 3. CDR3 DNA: TGCAGTGCTAGTGGGACAGGAGATCAGCCCCAGCATTTT. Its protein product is CSASGTGDQPQHF.

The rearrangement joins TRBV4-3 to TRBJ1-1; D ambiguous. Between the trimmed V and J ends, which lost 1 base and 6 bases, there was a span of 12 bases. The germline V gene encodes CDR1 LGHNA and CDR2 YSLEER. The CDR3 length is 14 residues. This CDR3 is CASSQGQLDSEAFF. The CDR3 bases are TGCGCCAGCAGCCAAGGTCAGCTCGACTCTGAAGCTTTCTTT.

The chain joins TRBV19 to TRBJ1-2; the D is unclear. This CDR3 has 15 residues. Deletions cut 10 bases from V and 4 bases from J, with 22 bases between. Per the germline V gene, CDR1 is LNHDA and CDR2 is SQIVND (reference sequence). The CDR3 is CATLTEGDPLYGYTF. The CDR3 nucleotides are TGTGCCACATTGACCGAGGGCGACCCCCTCTATGGCTACACCTTC.

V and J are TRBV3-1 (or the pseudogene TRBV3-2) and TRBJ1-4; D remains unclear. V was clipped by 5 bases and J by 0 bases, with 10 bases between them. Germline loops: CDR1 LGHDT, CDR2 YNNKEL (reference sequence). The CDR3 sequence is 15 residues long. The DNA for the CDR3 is TGTGCCAGCAGCTCAAACATCCCAACTAATGAAAAACTGTTTTTT. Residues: CASSSNIPTNEKLFF.

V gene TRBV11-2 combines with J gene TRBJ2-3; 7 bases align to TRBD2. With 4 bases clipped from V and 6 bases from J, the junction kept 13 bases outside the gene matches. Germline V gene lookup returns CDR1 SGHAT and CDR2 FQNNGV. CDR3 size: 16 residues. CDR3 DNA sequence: TGTGCCAGCAGCTCGGCGGGCGGGGGTGAAGAGGATACGCAGTATTTT. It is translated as CASSSAGGGEEDTQYF.